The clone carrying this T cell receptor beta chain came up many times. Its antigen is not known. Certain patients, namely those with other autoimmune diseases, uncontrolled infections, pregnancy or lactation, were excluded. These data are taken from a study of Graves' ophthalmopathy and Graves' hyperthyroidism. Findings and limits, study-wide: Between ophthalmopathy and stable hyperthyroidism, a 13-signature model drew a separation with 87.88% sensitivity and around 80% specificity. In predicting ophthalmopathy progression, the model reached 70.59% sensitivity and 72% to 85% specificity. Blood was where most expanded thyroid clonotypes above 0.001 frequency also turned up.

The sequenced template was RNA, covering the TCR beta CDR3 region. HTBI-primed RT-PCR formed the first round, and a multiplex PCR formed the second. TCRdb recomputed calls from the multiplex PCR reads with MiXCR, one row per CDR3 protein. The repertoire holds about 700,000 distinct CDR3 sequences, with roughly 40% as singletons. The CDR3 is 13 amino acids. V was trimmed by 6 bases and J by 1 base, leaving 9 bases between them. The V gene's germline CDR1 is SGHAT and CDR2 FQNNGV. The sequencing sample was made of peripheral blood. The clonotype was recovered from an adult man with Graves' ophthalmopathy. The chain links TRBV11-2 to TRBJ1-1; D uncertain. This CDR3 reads CASSWDPNTEAFF. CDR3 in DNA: TGTGCCAGCAGTTGGGATCCGAACACTGAAGCTTTCTTT.